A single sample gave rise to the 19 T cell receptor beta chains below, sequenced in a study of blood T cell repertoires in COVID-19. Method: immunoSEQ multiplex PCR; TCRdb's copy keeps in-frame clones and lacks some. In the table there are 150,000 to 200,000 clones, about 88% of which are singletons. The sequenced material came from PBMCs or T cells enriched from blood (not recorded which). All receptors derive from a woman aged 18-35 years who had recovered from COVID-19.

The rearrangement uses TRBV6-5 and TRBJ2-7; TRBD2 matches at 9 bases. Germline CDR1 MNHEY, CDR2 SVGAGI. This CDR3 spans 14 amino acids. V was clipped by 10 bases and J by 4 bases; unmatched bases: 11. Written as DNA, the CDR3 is TGTGCCACCTCCCTTAGCGGGAGTACTTACGAGCAGTACTTC. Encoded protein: CATSLSGSTYEQYF.

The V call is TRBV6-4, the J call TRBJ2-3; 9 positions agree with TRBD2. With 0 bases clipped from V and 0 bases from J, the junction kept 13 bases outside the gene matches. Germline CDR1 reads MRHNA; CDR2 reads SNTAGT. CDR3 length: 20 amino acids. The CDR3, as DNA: TGTGCCAGCAGTGACTCTCCACCCGGTAGCGGGGGCCCTAGCACAGATACGCAGTATTTT. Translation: CASSDSPPGSGGPSTDTQYF.

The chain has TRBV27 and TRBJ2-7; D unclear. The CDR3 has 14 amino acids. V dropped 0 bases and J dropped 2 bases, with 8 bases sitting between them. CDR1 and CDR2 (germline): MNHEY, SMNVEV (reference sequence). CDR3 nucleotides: TGTGCCAGCAGTTTATCGGCAGGAACCTACGAGCAGTACTTC. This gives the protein CASSLSAGTYEQYF.

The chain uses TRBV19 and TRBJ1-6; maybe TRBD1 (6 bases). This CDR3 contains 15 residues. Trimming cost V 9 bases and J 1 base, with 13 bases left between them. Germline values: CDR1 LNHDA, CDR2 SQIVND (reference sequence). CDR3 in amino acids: CASVSRGSYNSPLHF. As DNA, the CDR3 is TGTGCCAGCGTTAGCAGGGGATCCTATAATTCACCCCTCCACTTT.

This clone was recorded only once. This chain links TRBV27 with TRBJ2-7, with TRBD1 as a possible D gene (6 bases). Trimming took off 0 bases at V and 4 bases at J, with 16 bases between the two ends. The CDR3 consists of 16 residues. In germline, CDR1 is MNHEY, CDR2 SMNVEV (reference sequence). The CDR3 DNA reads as TGTGCCAGCAGTTTATCTTTTGGACAGTTCCAGTACGAGCAGTACTTC. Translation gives CASSLSFGQFQYEQYF.

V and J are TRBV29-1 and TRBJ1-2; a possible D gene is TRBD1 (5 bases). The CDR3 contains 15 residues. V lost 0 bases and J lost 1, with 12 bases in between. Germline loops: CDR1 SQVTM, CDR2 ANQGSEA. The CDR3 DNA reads TGCAGCGTTGAAGAGGAGTCGACAGTTAACTATGGCTACACCTTC. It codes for CSVEEESTVNYGYTF.

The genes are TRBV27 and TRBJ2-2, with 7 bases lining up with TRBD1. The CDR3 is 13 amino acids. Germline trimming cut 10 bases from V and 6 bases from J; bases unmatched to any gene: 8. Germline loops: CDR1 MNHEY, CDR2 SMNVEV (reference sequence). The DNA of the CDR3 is TGTGCCACCCAGGGGGATCGGGCCGGGGAGCTGTTTTTT. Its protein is CATQGDRAGELFF.

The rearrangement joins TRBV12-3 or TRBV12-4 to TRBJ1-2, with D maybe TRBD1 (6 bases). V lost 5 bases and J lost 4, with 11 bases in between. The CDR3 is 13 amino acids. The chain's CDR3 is CASSQEDSYGYTF. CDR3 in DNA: TGTGCCAGCAGTCAGGAGGACAGCTATGGCTACACCTTC.

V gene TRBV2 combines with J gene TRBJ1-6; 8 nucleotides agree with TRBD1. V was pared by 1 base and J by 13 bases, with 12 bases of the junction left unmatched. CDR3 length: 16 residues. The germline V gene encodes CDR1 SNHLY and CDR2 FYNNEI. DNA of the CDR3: TGTGCCAGCAGTGAAGACGGGACAGGCTTTTTGGGGCCCCTCCACTTT. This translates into CASSEDGTGFLGPLHF.

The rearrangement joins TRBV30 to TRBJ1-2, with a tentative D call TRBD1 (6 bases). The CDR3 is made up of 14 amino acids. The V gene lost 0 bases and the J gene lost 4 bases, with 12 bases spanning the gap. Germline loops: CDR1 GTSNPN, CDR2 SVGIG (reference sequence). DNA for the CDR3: TGTGCCTGGAGTGTCTCGGGACACCCCTATGGCTACACCTTC. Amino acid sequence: CAWSVSGHPYGYTF.

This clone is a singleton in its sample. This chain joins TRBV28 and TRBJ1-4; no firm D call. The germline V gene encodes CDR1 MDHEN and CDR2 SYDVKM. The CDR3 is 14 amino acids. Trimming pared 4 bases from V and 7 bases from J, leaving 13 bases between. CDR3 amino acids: CASSSLLVFEKLFF. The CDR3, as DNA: TGTGCCAGCAGTTCGCTTCTAGTTTTTGAAAAACTGTTTTTT.

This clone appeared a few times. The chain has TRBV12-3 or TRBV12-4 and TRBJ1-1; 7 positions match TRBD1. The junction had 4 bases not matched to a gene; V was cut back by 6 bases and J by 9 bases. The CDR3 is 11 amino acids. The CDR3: CASSTQGQAFF. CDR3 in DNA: TGTGCCAGCAGCACACAGGGGCAAGCTTTCTTT.

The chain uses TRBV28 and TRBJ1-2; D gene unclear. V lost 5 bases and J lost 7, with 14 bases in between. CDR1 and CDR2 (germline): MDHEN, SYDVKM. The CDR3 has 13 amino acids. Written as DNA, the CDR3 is TGTGCCAGCAGTACGGGTCCTCGCCGTGGCTACACCTTC. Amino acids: CASSTGPRRGYTF.

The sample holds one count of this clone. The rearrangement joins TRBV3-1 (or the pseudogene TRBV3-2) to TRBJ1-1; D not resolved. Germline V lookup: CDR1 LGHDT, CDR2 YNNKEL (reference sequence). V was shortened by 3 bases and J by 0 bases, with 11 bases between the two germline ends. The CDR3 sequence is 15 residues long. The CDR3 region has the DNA TGTGCCAGCAGCCAGGAGAGAATCATGAACACTGAAGCTTTCTTT. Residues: CASSQERIMNTEAFF.

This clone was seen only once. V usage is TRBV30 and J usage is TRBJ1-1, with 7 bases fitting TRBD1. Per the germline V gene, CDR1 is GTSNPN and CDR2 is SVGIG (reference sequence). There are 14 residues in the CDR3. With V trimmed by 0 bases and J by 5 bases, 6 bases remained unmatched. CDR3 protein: CAWSVVGGATEAFF. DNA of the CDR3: TGTGCCTGGAGTGTAGTAGGGGGCGCAACTGAAGCTTTCTTT. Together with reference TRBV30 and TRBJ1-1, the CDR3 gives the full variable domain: SQTIHQWPATLVQPVGSPLSLECTVEGTSNPNLYWYRQAAGRGLQLLFYSVGIGQISSEVPQNLSASRPQDRQFILSSKKLLLSDSGFYLCAWSVVGGATEAFFGQGTRLTVV.

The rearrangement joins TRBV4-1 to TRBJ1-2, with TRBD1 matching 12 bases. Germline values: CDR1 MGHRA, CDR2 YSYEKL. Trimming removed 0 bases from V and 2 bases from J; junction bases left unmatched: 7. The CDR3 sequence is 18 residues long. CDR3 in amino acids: CASSQEVWDRGLNYGYTF. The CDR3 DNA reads TGCGCCAGCAGCCAAGAGGTTTGGGACAGGGGGCTCAACTATGGCTACACCTTC.

CDR3 DNA sequence: TGTGCCAGCAGCAAAGAGGAGAGGGTAGGTAATTCACCCCTCCACTTT. It codes for CASSKEERVGNSPLHF. J is TRBJ1-6 and V is TRBV21-1. TRBV21-1 is reported as a pseudogene. This CDR3 region has 16 residues.

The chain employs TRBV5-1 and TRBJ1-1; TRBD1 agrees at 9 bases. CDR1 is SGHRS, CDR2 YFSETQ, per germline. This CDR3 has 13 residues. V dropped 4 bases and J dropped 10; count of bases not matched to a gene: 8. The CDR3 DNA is TGCGCCAGCAGCGCCCGGGACAGGGATAGAGCTTTCTTT. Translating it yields CASSARDRDRAFF.

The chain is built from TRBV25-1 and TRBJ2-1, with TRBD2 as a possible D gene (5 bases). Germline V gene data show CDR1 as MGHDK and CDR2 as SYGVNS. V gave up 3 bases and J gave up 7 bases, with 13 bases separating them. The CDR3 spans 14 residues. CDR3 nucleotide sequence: TGTGCCAGCAGTGACCCTAGCTATAGAAATGAGCAGTTCTTC. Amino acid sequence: CASSDPSYRNEQFF.